Each of the 12 T cell receptor beta chains below was sequenced from the same sample in a study of shared clonotypes between healthy human individuals (dated by TCRdb to 2019 to 2021). Library generation was performed with the immunoSEQ multiplex PCR assay. TCRdb carries this immuneACCESS record with in-frame sequences only. Its versions omit some clonotypes, under half of them owing to an unresolved V gene in the studies checked, with the rest unexplained. This sample is represented by around 1.5 million clones; roughly 98% of them were singletons. The top ten clonotypes cover approximately 0.45% of the sample. The sequencing input was naive CD4+ T cells sorted from blood. Explained via the paper, the cell subset or site label denotes: CD45RA+ positively selected. These receptors came from a man in his thirties or forties in good health.

V usage is TRBV7-8 and J usage is TRBJ1-5; no clear D. The CDR3 totals 14 residues. The germline V gene has CDR1 SGHVS and CDR2 FQNEAQ. With 0 bases removed from V and 2 bases from J, the gap between germline ends came to 5 bases. Written as DNA, the CDR3 is TGTGCCAGCAGCTTAGCGGCGGGCAATCAGCCCCAGCATTTT. This translates into CASSLAAGNQPQHF.

The rearrangement joins TRBV9 to TRBJ2-5, with unresolved D. Looked up from germline, CDR1 is SGDLS and CDR2 is YYNGEE. The CDR3 loop spans 14 amino acids. Trimming took 4 bases from V and 4 from J, leaving 14 bases between them. CDR3 in amino acids: CASSNGLTRETQYF. For the CDR3, the DNA is TGTGCCAGCAGCAACGGGCTAACGAGAGAGACCCAGTACTTC.

The chain carries TRBV9 and TRBJ2-5; TRBD2 agrees at 9 bases. Germline V gene sequence: CDR1 SGDLS, CDR2 YYNGEE. After removal of 6 bases from V and 1 base from J, the junction contained 10 bases not matched to a gene. The CDR3 has 16 residues. The CDR3 here is CASTLGAGGFQETQYF. CDR3 in DNA: TGTGCCAGCACCCTGGGGGCGGGAGGGTTCCAAGAGACCCAGTACTTC. The full variable domain, rest sourced from reference TRBV9 and TRBJ2-5, is DSGVTQTPKHLITATGQRVTLRCSPRSGDLSVYWYQQSLDQGLQFLIQYYNGEERAKGNILERFSAQQFPDLHSELNLSSLELGDSALYFCASTLGAGGFQETQYFGPGTRLLVL.

Concerning this clone itself: One end of the junction is discordant with germline, which a read error may explain. The chain uses TRBV7-7 and TRBJ2-5; D gene unclear. The CDR3 covers 15 residues. Germline CDR1 and CDR2: SSHAT and FNYEAQ (reference sequence). The CDR3 reads CASSLGSTYRETQYF. Here the CDR3 DNA reads TGTGCTAGCAGCTTAGGCTCCACTTATAGGGAGACCCAGTACTTC.

This chain links TRBV7-6 with TRBJ2-1; 8 bases are shared with TRBD2. Germline V lookup: CDR1 SGHVS, CDR2 FNYEAQ. The CDR3 totals 15 residues. V shed 3 bases, J shed 8 bases, and the junction held 9 bases outside the gene matches. This CDR3 reads CASSLGAGVVDEQFF. In nucleotides, the CDR3 is TGTGCCAGCAGCTTGGGAGCGGGAGTAGTCGATGAGCAGTTCTTC.

V and J are TRBV6-1 and TRBJ2-7; 7 nucleotides align to TRBD1. Germline V gene lookup returns CDR1 MNHNS and CDR2 SASEGT. This CDR3 contains 15 residues. Trimming cost V 4 bases and J 0 bases; bases outside gene matches: 6. DNA of the CDR3: TGTGCCAGCAGTGGAGACAGGGATAGCTCCTACGAGCAGTACTTC. Protein sequence: CASSGDRDSSYEQYF.

The chain links TRBV19 to TRBJ2-5; perhaps TRBD1 as D (6 bases). Trimming left V 10 bases short and J 5 bases short, with 23 bases between. The CDR3 is 15 residues long. Germline CDR1 and CDR2: LNHDA and SQIVND (reference sequence). CDR3 in DNA: TGTGCCACAACTGTAGGGGGAGAGATTTGGGAGACCCAGTACTTC. This encodes CATTVGGEIWETQYF.

The J gene is TRBJ1-2, the V gene TRBV5-4; D is unresolved. The V end lost 0 bases, the J end lost 6 bases, and 6 bases lay between the germline ends. The CDR3 sequence is 12 residues long. Germline V lookup: CDR1 SGHNT, CDR2 YYREEE (reference sequence). In DNA, the CDR3 is TGTGCCAGCAGCTTGGTTCAGCATGGCTACACCTTC. Protein product: CASSLVQHGYTF.

The chain has TRBV20-1 and TRBJ2-7, with unresolved D. The CDR3 is 11 amino acids. CDR1 and CDR2 from the germline V gene are DFQATT and SNEGSKA (reference sequence). The V and J ends lost 5 bases and 3 bases respectively, with 8 bases between them. The chain's CDR3 is CSAAVDYEQYF. The CDR3 DNA sequence: TGCAGTGCTGCGGTGGACTACGAGCAGTACTTC.

This chain joins TRBV28 and TRBJ2-5; D might be TRBD1 or TRBD2, each matching 6 bases. V was pared by 7 bases and J by 4 bases, with 19 bases between. CDR3 length: 15 amino acids. Looked up from germline, CDR1 is MDHEN and CDR2 is SYDVKM. Here the CDR3 reads CASTFHGGRGETQYF. The CDR3 coding sequence is TGTGCCAGCACCTTCCACGGGGGCCGGGGAGAGACCCAGTACTTC.

The chain combines TRBV5-1 with TRBJ2-5, with D possibly matching TRBD1 (6 bases). Per the germline V gene, CDR1 is SGHRS and CDR2 is YFSETQ. V lost 2 bases, J lost 0 bases, and 17 bases lay in between. CDR3 length: 17 residues. DNA for the CDR3: TGCGCCAGCAGCTTAGGGGCAGGGGATCCGAACCAAGAGACCCAGTACTTC. Protein: CASSLGAGDPNQETQYF. Based on the CDR3 plus reference TRBV5-1 and TRBJ2-5, the full variable domain is KAGVTQTPRYLIKTRGQQVTLSCSPISGHRSVSWYQQTPGQGLQFLFEYFSETQRNKGNFPGRFSGRQFSNSRSEMNVSTLELGDSALYLCASSLGAGDPNQETQYFGPGTRLLVL.

The chain has TRBV2 and TRBJ1-5, with TRBD1 identical over 7 bases. This CDR3 has 15 amino acids. V shed 6 bases, J shed 7 bases, and the junction held 12 bases outside the gene matches. CDR1 SNHLY and CDR2 FYNNEI come from the germline V gene. The CDR3 loop is CASRPKGALRQPQHF. Here the CDR3 DNA reads TGTGCCAGCAGACCGAAGGGGGCCTTGCGGCAGCCCCAGCATTTT.